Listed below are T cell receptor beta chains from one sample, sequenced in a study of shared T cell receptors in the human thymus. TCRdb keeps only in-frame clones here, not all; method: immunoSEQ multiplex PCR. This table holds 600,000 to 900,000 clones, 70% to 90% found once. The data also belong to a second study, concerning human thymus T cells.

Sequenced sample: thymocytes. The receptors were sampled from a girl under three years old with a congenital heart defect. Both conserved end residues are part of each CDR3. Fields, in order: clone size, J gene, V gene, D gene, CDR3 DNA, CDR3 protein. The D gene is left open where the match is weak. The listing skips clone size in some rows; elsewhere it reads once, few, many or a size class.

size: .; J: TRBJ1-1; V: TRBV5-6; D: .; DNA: TGTGCCAGCAGCTCCTGGGGAGGAACTGAAGCTTTCTTT; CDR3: CASSSWGGTEAFF
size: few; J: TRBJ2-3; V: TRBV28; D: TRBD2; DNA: TGTGCCAGCAGTCCAGAGACTAGCGGGGGGGCGATGCCCGTCTCGGATACGCAGTATTTT; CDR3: CASSPETSGGAMPVSDTQYF
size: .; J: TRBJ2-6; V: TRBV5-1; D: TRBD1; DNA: TGCGCCCTGAGACCCCCAGGGGGCAATACTGGGGCCAACGTCCTGACTTTC; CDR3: CALRPPGGNTGANVLTF
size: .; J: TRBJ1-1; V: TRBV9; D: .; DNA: TGTGCCAGCAGCGCCGGGAACATGAACACTGAAGCTTTCTTT; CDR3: CASSAGNMNTEAFF
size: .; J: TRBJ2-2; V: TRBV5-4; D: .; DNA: TGTGCCAGCAGCTTACAGGGAAGGGACACCGGGGAGCTGTTTTTT; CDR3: CASSLQGRDTGELFF
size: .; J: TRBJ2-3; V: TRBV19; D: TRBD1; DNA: TGTGCCAGTAGTGTAACTTACAGGGGTGAGAGCACAGATACGCAGTATTTT; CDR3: CASSVTYRGESTDTQYF
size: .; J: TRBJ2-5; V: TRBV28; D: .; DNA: TGTGCCAGCAGTCCACAGTTTGGGGAGACCCAGTACTTC; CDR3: CASSPQFGETQYF
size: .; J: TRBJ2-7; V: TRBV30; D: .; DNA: TGTGCCTGGAGTGTACAAACGACGAACAGGAGCTCCTACGAGCAGTACTTC; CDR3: CAWSVQTTNRSSYEQYF
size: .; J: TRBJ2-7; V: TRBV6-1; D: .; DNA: TGTGCCAGCAGTGAGTGTAGTTCCGGGACACGGCAGTACTTC; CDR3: CASSECSSGTRQYF
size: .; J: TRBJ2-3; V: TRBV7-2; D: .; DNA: TGTGCCAGCAGCTTAGGGGTCAGGCCCCCTAGCACAGATACGCAGTATTTT; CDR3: CASSLGVRPPSTDTQYF
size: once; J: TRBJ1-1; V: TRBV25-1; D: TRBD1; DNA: TGTGCCAGCAGTGACTCGAGGGACAGGACGAGAAACACTGAAGCTTTCTTT; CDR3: CASSDSRDRTRNTEAFF
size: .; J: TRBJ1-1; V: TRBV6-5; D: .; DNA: TGTGCCAGCAGGGCCCAGTTGTTTGCTGAAGCTTTCTTT; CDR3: CASRAQLFAEAFF
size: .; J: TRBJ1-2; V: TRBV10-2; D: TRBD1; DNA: TGCGCCAGCAGTGAGACGTACCGGACAGGGGAACATCGAGACTATGGCTACACCTTC; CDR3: CASSETYRTGEHRDYGYTF
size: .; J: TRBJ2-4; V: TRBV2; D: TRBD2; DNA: TGTGCCAGCAGTGAATCTAGCGGGGTCTCGCAGATACTAGCCAAAAACATTCAGTACTTC; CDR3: CASSESSGVSQILAKNIQYF
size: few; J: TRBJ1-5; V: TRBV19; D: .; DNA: TGTGCCAGTAAGGGTACGGGAGGGCAGCCCCAGCATTTT; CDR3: CASKGTGGQPQHF
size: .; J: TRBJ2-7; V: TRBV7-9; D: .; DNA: TGTGCCAGCAGCCCCAGGGCCCTACCCCTTCCGTACGAGCAGTACTTC; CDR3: CASSPRALPLPYEQYF
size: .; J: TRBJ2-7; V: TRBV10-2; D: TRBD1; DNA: TGCGCCAGCAGCCGGGACAGGGAAAGCGAGCAGTACTTC; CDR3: CASSRDRESEQYF
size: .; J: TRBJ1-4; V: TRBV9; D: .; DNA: TGTGCCAGCAGCGTAGACCCTGGTTCAACTAATGAAGAACTGTTTTTT; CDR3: CASSVDPGSTNEELFF
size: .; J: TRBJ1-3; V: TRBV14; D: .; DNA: TGTGCCAGCAGCCCCCTTCCGGGAGAACGAATATTT; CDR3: CASSPLPGERIF
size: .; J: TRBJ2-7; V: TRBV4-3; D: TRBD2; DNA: TGCGCCAGCAGCCAAGAGATCAGCGGGGGCCTCAACGAGCAGTACTTC; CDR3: CASSQEISGGLNEQYF
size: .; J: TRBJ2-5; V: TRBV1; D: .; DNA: TGCACCAGCACGGACAGGGGAAAACAAGAGACCCAGTACTTC; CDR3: CTSTDRGKQETQYF
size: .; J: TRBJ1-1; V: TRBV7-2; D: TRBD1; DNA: TGTGCCAGCAGCTCATTGCGGGACAGCCAACTGAACACTGAAGCTTTCTTT; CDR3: CASSSLRDSQLNTEAFF
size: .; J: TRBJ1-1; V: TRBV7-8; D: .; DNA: TGTGCCAGCAGCAACCCCCGGGGGGGGAACACTGAAGCTTTCTTT; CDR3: CASSNPRGGNTEAFF
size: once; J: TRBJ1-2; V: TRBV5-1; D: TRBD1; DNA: TGCGCCAGCAGCTTGGGGTACAGGGGGCAGGACTATGGCTACACCTTC; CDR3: CASSLGYRGQDYGYTF
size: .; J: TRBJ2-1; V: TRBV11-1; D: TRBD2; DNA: TGTGCCAGCAGCTTTACCGACGGGGGGAATGAGCAGTTCTTC; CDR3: CASSFTDGGNEQFF